This TCR beta chain is from a study of cytomegalovirus exposure and HLA in healthy donors. Primers for the PCR totalled 60 Vbeta and 13 Jbeta. Assay: immunoSEQ multiplex PCR; the TCRdb copy retains only in-frame clones and omits some. In the table there are over 90,000 clones, around 70% of which are singletons. Study observations and caveats: In a later analysis, TCR beta V- and J-gene trimming was associated with a missense DCLRE1C variant. Cytomegalovirus status was reportedly diagnosed by the classifier with high sensitivity and specificity.

V shed 4 bases, J shed 8 bases, and the junction held 3 bases outside the gene matches. In germline, CDR1 is SGHNT, CDR2 YYREEE (reference sequence). CDR3 length: 13 amino acids. This clone was observed a few times. The antigen remains undetermined. The clonotype originates from a woman in her 50s in good health and CMV-seropositive. The rearrangement joins TRBV5-4 to TRBJ2-4, with TRBD1 matching 10 bases. The material sequenced was PBMCs. The CDR3 sequence: CASSRDRGHIQYF. The DNA of the CDR3 is TGTGCCAGCAGCCGGGACAGGGGACACATTCAGTACTTC.